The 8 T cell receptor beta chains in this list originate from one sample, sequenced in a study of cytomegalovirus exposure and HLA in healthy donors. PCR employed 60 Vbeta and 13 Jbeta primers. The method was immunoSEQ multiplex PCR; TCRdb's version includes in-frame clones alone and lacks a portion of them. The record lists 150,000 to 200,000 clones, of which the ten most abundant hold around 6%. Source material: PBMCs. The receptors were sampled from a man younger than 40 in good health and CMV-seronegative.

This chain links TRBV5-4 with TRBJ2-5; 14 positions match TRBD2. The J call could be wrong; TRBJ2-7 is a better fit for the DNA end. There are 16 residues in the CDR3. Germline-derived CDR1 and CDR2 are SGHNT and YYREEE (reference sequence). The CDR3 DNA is TGTGCCAGCAGCTCCGGGACTAGCGGGAGTGTGTACGAGCAGTACTTC. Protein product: CASSSGTSGSVYEQYF.

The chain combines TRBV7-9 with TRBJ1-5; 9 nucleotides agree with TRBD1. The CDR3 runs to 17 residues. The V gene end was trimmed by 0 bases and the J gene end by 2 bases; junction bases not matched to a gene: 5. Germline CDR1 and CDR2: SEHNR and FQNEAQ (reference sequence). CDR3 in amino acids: CASSLAQGAWGNQPQHF. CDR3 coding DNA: TGTGCCAGCAGCTTAGCACAGGGGGCGTGGGGCAATCAGCCCCAGCATTTT.

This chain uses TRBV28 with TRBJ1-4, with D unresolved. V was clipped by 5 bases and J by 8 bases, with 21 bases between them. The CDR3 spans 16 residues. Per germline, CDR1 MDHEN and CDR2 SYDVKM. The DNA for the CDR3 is TGTGCCAGCAGTCCTTACCGGTCCCCAGAGGAGGAAAAACTGTTTTTT. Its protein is CASSPYRSPEEEKLFF.

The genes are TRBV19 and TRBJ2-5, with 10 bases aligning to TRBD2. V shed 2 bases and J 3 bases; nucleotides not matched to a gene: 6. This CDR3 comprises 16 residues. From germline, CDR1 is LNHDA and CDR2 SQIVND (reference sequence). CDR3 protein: CASSIRTSGVKETQYF. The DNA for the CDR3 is TGTGCCAGTAGTATAAGAACTAGCGGGGTGAAAGAGACCCAGTACTTC.

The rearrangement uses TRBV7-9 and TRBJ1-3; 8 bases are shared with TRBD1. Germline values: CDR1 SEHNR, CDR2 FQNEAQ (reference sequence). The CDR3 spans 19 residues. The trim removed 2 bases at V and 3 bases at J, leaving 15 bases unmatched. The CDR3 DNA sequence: TGTGCCAGCAGCTTACTGGGCCCGGCAGGGGGCTACGATGGAAACACCATATATTTT. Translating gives CASSLLGPAGGYDGNTIYF.

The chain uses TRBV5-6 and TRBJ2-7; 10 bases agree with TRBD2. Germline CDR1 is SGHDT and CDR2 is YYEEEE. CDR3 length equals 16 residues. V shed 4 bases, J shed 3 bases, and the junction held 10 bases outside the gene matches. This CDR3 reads CASSALQTSGIYEQYF. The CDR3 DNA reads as TGTGCCAGCAGCGCCCTTCAAACTAGCGGGATCTACGAGCAGTACTTC. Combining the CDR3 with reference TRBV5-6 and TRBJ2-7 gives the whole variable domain DAGVTQSPTHLIKTRGQQVTLRCSPKSGHDTVSWYQQALGQGPQFIFQYYEEEERQRGNFPDRFSGHQFPNYSSELNVNALLLGDSALYLCASSALQTSGIYEQYFGPGTRLTVT.

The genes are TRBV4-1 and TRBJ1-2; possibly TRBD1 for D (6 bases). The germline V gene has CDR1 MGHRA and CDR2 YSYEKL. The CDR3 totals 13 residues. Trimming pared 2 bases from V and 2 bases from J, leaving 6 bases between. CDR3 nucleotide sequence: TGCGCCAGCAGCCAAACAGGGAACTATGGCTACACCTTC. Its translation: CASSQTGNYGYTF.

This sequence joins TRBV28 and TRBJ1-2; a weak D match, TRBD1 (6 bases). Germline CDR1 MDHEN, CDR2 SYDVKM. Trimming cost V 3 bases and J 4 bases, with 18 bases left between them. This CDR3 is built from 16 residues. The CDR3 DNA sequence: TGTGCCAGCAGTTTCAGGGAGGGGGTTCTAAGCTATGGCTACACCTTC. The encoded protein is CASSFREGVLSYGYTF.